This TCR beta chain is drawn from a study of T cell responses to AZD1222 COVID-19 vaccine (dated by TCRdb to 2020 to 2022). Regarding the complete study: AZD1222 recipients given second doses at about 4 weeks or at about 12 weeks were pooled, since spike-specific TCR depth and breadth were not found to differ between the two schedules. A total of more than 230 trial participants underwent TCR sequencing, of whom 207 received two doses of AZD1222 and about 25 received two doses of the MenACWY control vaccine. Enrollment into the trials was organized by age into subgroups of 18-55, 56-69 and 70-plus years, and those subgroups contained approximately 150, 30 and 60 TCR-sequenced participants, respectively. General conclusions and limits of the study: Epitopes outside the regions mutated in the B.1.351 and B.1.1.7 variants were reportedly recognized by nearly half of the unique spike-specific TCRs. Most participants were white British and females outnumbered males, and the authors suggested that clonal diversity may have been underestimated. Because no samples from the day 14 peak response were available, repertoires could be characterized only after the peak T cell response. Conclusions about previously exposed vaccinees are limited because only a handful of AZD1222 recipients were SARS-CoV-2 seropositive at baseline. In the small 56-69-year group, the increase in depth fell short of significance, most likely because of low power. The whole spike protein was spanned by vaccine-associated CD4 TCRs, and dominant responses were seen in regions 160-218 and 743-854. A significant rise in spike-specific TCR breadth and depth was observed after two AZD1222 doses relative to day 0 and relative to MenACWY recipients.

This clone has just one count. What this receptor recognizes is not known. A junction boundary mismatches the germline segment, possibly from a read error. The CDR3 regions of human TCRbeta chains were analyzed by immunosequencing. Regarding the original processing steps: Repertoire TCRs were checked for matches against a reference library of SARS-CoV-2-specific TCRs that had been generated using the MIRA antigen-specificity platform. Breadth was defined as the fraction of unique TCRs that were SARS-CoV-2-associated, and depth was defined as the fraction of total T cells that were SARS-CoV-2-associated. Each spike-specific TCR was assigned to its reactive spike region and to a CD4 or CD8 class using the MIRA data. Log10-transformed breadth and depth values were compared by one-way ANOVA with Sidak's multiple comparisons tests. TCRdb obtained this table from immuneACCESS and retained in-frame rearrangements with V and J assigned. These tables miss some clones; where compared with another copy, unresolved V genes account for less than half of the shortfall, and the remainder is unexplained. V and J calls and clone size are as listed in that table; D and trimming were resolved from the DNA. The sample yields approximately 120,000 clones; over 90% were counted once. The top ten clonotypes cover approximately 0.85% of the sample.

The germline V gene encodes CDR1 SSHAT and CDR2 FNYEAQ (reference sequence). There are 15 amino acids in the CDR3, from cysteine to phenylalanine inclusive. Only the CDR3 region is kept as DNA, spanning 45 bases read in frame from base 1. The time point label of this sample denotes: baseline before first vaccination. Vaccinee samples were obtained from the UK trials COV001 and COV002, which included a single-blind randomized controlled phase 2/3 trial of AZD1222 (ChAdOx1 nCoV-19) in healthy adults. Trial participant PBMC samples were collected at day 0 and day 28 after the second dose for TCRbeta chain sequencing.

The source of this sequence is an adult in good health. Here the sequenced sample was peripheral blood, taken on day 0 of AZD1222 vaccination. The rearrangement combines TRBV7-7 with TRBJ2-1; 9 central nucleotides agree with TRBD2. The encoded CDR3 is CASSLEAGGYNEQFF. The nucleotide sequence reads TGTGCTAGCAGCTTAGAAGCGGGGGGCTACAATGAGCAGTTCTTC.